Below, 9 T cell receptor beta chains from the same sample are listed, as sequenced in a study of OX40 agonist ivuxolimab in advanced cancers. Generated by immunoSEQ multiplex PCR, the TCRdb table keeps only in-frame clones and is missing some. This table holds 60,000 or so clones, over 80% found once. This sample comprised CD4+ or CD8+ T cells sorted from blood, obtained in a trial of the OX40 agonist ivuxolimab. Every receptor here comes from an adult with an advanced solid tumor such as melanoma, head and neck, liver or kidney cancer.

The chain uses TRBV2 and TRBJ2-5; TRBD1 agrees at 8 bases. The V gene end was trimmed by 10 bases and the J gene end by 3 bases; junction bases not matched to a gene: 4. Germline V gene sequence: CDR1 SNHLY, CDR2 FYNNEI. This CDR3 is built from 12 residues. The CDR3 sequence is CATRQGKETQYF. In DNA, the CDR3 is TGTGCCACCCGACAGGGGAAAGAGACCCAGTACTTC.

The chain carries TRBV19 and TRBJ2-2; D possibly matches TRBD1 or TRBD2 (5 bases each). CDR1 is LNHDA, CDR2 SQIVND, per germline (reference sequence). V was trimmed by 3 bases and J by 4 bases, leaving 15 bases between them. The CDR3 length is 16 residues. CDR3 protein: CASSILFGAGTGELFF. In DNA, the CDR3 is TGTGCCAGTAGTATCCTTTTCGGGGCTGGCACCGGGGAGCTGTTTTTT.

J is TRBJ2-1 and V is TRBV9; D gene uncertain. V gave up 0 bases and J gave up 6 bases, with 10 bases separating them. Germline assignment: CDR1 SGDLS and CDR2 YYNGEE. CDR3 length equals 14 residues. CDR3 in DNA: TGTGCCAGCAGCGTAGATTGGAGAGCCAATGAGCAGTTCTTC. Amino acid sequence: CASSVDWRANEQFF.

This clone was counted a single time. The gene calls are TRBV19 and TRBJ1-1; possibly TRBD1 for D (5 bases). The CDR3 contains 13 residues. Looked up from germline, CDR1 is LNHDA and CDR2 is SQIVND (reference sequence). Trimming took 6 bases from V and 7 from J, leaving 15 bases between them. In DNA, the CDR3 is TGTGCCAGTAGCGGTCGGGGGGTCCGTGAAGCTTTCTTT. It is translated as CASSGRGVREAFF.

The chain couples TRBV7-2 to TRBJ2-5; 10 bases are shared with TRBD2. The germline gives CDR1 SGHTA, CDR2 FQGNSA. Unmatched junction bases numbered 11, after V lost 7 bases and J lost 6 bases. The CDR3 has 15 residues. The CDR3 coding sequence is TGTGCCAGCACCCCCGGCCTAGCGGGGGCTCAGACCCAGTACTTC. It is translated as CASTPGLAGAQTQYF. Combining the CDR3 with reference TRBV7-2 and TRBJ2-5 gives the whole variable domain GAGVSQSPSNKVTEKGKDVELRCDPISGHTALYWYRQSLGQGLEFLIYFQGNSAPDKSGLPSDRFSAERTGGSVSTLTIQRTQQEDSAVYLCASTPGLAGAQTQYFGPGTRLLVL.

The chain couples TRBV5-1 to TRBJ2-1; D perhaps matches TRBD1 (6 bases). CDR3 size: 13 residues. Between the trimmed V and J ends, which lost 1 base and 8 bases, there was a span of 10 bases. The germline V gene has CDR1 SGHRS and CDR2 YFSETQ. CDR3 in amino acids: CASSLPTGDEQFF. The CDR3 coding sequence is TGCGCCAGCAGCTTGCCGACAGGTGATGAGCAGTTCTTC.

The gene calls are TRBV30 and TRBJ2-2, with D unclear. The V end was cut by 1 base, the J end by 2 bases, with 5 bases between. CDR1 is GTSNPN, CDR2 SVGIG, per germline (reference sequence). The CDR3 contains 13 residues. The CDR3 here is CAWSGINTGELFF. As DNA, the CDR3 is TGTGCCTGGAGTGGTATTAACACCGGGGAGCTGTTTTTT.

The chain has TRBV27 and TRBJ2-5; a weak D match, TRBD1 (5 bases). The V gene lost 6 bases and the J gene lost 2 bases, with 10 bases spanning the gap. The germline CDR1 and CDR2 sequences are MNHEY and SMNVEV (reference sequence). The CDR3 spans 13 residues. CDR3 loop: CASSRTGQETQYF. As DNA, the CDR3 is TGTGCCAGCAGCCGAACAGGACAAGAGACCCAGTACTTC.

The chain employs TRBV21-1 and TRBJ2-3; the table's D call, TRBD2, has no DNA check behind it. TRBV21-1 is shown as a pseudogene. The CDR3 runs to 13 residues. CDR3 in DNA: TGTGCCAGCAGCTGGGGGGGCACAGATACGCAGTATTTT. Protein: CASSWGGTDTQYF.